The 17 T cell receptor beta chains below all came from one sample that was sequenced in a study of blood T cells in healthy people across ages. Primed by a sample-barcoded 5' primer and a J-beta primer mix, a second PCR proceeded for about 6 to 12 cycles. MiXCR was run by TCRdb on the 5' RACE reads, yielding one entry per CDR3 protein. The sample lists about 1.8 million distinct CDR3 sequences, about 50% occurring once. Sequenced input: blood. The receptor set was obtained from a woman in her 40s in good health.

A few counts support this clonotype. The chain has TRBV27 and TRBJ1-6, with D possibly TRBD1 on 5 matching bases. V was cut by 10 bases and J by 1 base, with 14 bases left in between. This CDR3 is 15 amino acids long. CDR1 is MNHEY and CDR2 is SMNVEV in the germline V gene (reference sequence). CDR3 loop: CATSTGGSYNSPLHF. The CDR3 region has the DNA TGTGCCACTTCAACGGGGGGGTCCTATAATTCACCCCTCCACTTT.

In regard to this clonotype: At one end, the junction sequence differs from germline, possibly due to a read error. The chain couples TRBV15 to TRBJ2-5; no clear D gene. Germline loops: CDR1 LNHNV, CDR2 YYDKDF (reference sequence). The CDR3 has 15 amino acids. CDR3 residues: CATRRDPMGRETQYF. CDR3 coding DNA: TGTGCCACCAGAAGAGATCCCATGGGAAGGGAGACCCAGTACTTC. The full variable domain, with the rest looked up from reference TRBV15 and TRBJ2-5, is DAMVIQNPRYQVTQFGKPVTLSCSQTLNHNVMYWYQQKSSQAPKLLFHYYDKDFNNEADTPDNFQSRRPNTSFCFLDIRSPGLGDTAMYLCATRRDPMGRETQYFGPGTRLLVL.

CDR3 nucleotide sequence: TGTGCCAGCAGTTTATACGGGGCTCAGCAAGAGACCCAGTACTTC. Residues: CASSLYGAQQETQYF. The gene calls are TRBV12-3 or TRBV12-4 and TRBJ2-5, with D possibly called TRBD1 or TRBD2 (5 bases each). This CDR3 spans 15 amino acids. The V and J ends lost 2 bases and 2 bases respectively, with 12 bases between them.

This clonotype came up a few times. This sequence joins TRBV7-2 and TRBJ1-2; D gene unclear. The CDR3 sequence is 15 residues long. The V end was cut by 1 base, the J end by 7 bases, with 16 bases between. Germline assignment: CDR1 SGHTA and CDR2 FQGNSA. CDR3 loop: CASSLVVEGWGGYTF. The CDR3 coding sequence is TGTGCCAGCAGCTTAGTCGTTGAGGGATGGGGTGGCTACACCTTC.

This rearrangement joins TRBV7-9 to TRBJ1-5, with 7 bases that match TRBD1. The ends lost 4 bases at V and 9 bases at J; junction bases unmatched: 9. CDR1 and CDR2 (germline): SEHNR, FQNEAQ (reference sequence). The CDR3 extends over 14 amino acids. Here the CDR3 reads CASSSPQGGTPQHF. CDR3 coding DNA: TGTGCCAGCAGCTCACCCCAGGGGGGGACGCCCCAGCATTTT.

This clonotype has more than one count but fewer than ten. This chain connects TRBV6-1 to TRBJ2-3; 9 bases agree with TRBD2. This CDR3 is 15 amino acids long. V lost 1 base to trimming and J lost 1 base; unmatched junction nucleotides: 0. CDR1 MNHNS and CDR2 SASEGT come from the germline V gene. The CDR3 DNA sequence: TGTGCCAGCAGTGAAGGCGGGGGGGGCACAGATACGCAGTATTTT. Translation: CASSEGGGGTDTQYF.

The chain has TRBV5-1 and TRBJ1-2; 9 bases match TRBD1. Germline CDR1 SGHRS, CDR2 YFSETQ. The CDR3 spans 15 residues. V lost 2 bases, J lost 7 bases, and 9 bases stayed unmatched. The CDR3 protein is CASSFSGQGLSGYTF. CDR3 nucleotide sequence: TGCGCCAGCAGCTTCTCCGGACAGGGGTTGAGTGGCTACACCTTC. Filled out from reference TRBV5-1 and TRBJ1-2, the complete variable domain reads KAGVTQTPRYLIKTRGQQVTLSCSPISGHRSVSWYQQTPGQGLQFLFEYFSETQRNKGNFPGRFSGRQFSNSRSEMNVSTLELGDSALYLCASSFSGQGLSGYTFGSGTRLTVV.

The CDR3 is CASSLVGADTDTQYF. The DNA of the CDR3 is TGTGCCAGCAGTTTAGTGGGGGCAGACACAGATACGCAGTATTTT. This rearrangement joins TRBV12-3 or TRBV12-4 to TRBJ2-3; D may be TRBD1 (6 bases). The ends were cut back, 1 base at V and 2 bases at J, with 10 bases in the middle. The CDR3 is 15 amino acids.

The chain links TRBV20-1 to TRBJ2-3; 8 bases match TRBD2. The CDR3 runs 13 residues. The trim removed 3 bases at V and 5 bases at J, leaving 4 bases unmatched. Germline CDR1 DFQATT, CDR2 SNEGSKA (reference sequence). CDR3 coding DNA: TGCAGTGCTAGCGGGGGGGCCCAAGATACGCAGTATTTT. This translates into CSASGGAQDTQYF.

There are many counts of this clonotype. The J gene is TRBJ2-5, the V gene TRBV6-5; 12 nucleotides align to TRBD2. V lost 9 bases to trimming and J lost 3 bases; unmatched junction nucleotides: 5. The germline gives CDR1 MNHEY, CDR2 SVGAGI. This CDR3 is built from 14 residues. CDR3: CASSWTSGEETQYF. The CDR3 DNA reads TGTGCCAGTTCTTGGACTAGCGGGGAAGAGACCCAGTACTTC.

The CDR3 DNA sequence: TGTGCCAGCAGGCGCATCGGAGACTACAATGAGCAGTTCTTC. Protein product: CASRRIGDYNEQFF. The gene calls are TRBV6-5 and TRBJ2-1; D call uncertain. CDR1 is MNHEY and CDR2 is SVGAGI in the germline V gene. The V end was cut by 6 bases, the J end by 3 bases, with 12 bases between. The CDR3 runs to 14 residues.

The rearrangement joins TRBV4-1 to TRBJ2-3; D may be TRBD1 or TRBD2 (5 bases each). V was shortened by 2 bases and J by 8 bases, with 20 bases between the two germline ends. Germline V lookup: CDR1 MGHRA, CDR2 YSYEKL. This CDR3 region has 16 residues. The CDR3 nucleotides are TGCGCCAGCAGCCAACCTCTAGCCCGGGGCTGGGTTACGCAGTATTTT. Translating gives CASSQPLARGWVTQYF.

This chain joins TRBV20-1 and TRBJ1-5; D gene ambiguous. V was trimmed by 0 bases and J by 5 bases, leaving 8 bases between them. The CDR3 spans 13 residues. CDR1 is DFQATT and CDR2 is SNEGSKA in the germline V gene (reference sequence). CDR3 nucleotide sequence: TGCAGTGCTAGAGATGAGGGATATCAGCCCCAGCATTTT. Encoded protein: CSARDEGYQPQHF.

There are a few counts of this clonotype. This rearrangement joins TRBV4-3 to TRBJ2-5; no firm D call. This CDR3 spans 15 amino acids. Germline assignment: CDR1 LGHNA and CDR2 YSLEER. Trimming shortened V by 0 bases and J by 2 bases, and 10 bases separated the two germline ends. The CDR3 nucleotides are TGCGCCAGCAGCCAAGATTACCTCCCTCAAGAGACCCAGTACTTC. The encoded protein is CASSQDYLPQETQYF.

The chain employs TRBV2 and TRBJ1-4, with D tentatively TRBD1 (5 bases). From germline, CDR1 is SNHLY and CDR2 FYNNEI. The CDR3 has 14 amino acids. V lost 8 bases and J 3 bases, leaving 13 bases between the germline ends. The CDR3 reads CASYRGGSNEKLFF. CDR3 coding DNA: TGTGCCAGCTACCGGGGCGGATCTAATGAAAAACTGTTTTTT.

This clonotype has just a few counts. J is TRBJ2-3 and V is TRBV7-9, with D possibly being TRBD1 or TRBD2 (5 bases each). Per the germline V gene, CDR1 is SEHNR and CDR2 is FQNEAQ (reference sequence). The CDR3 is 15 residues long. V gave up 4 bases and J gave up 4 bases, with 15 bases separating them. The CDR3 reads CASSSGPESSDTQYF. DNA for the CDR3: TGTGCCAGCAGCTCGGGACCAGAAAGCTCAGATACGCAGTATTTT.

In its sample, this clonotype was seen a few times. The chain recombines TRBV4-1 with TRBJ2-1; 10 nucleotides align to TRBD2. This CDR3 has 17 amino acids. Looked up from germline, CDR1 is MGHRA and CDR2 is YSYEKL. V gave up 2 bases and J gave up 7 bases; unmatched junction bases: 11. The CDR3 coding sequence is TGCGCCAGCAGCCAAATAAGAACGGGACTAGCGAGGAATGAGCAGTTCTTC. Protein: CASSQIRTGLARNEQFF.